This T cell receptor beta chain derives from a study of shared clonotypes between healthy human individuals. Across the whole study: Every donor yielded three CD4 naive, three CD4 memory, two CD8 naive and one CD8 memory plate. Study-wide results and limits: With a few donors compared, roughly 5% of naive CD4 clonotypes were shared. When compared with the clonotypes that were shared by all four sorted-subset donors, the non-shared clonotypes turned out to have lower generation probabilities. Apart from blood, nothing was sampled; tissue repertoires likely differ.

Generated by immunoSEQ multiplex PCR, the TCRdb table keeps only in-frame clones and is missing some. The sample contains millions of clones, less than 95% of which appear only once. This clone was observed once. The target antigen is unknown. The CDR3 covers 14 residues. The V gene's germline CDR1 is MDHEN and CDR2 SYDVKM. V shed 10 bases and J shed 0 bases, with 13 bases lying between them. As defined, naive CD8 cells were CD45RO-negative and positively selected for CCR7, with terminally differentiated effector memory CD45RA+ cells excluded. The rearrangement uses TRBV28 and TRBJ2-1; maybe TRBD1 (7 bases). The sequence came from a young man in good health. Sample: naive CD8+ T cells sorted from blood. CDR3 residues: CATQGGSSYNEQFF. CDR3 bases: TGTGCCACCCAGGGGGGAAGCTCCTACAATGAGCAGTTCTTC.